This T cell receptor beta chain is from a study of cytomegalovirus exposure and HLA in healthy donors. Amplification used 60 Vbeta primers and 13 Jbeta primers. Libraries were prepared by immunoSEQ multiplex PCR; TCRdb keeps only in-frame clonotypes and omits some of them. The sample includes about 220,000 clones, about 75% of them seen just once. The study, taken as a whole, reports: Later analysis identified several of the most significant clusters that appeared linked to common viral pathogens. An analysis that was carried out later associated 16,000 or so TCR beta sequences with HLA alleles at 0.05 false discovery rate. The authors enumerated around 150 TCR beta chains as linked to cytomegalovirus. Previously analyzed data showed that most TCR beta V segments were productive at a frequency of about 87% or about 30%.

The table lists this clone with a few counts. Antigen specificity is unknown. Germline CDR1 is LNHDA and CDR2 is SQIVND (reference sequence). The CDR3 contains 14 residues. The ends were cut back, 2 bases at V and 0 bases at J, with 5 bases in the middle. The TCR was taken from a woman aged 25-40 years in good health and CMV-seronegative. Material for sequencing was PBMCs. The genes are TRBV19 and TRBJ2-1, with unresolved D. The chain's CDR3 is CASSITSSYNEQFF. The CDR3 bases are TGTGCCAGTAGTATAACTTCCTCCTACAATGAGCAGTTCTTC.